These 3 T cell receptor beta chains came from one sample sequenced in a study of read filtering for tumor transcriptome and immune sequencing. The library was built from around 400 ng RNA with molecular barcoded adaptors for alpha/delta and beta/gamma chains. TCRdb re-called the reads through MiXCR, storing one row per CDR3 protein. The sample comprises 62,000 or so distinct CDR3 sequences, approximately 15% of which are singletons, and 45% rests with the top ten. The sequenced material came from a population of CD138-negative cells sorted from bone marrow. The receptors shown here come from a donor over 35 with multiple myeloma.

This clonotype was seen repeatedly, ten times or more. The chain joins TRBV20-1 to TRBJ1-5; D gene unclear. CDR1 is DFQATT and CDR2 is SNEGSKA in the germline V gene (reference sequence). The length of the CDR3 is 12 residues. Trimming removed 4 bases from V and 1 base from J, with 5 bases in between. The CDR3 sequence: CSATDSNQPQHF. DNA for the CDR3: TGCAGTGCTACGGACAGCAATCAGCCCCAGCATTTT.

This clonotype was seen at least ten times. V usage is TRBV7-9 and J usage is TRBJ1-1; 7 bases fit TRBD1. The CDR3 loop spans 13 amino acids. Germline CDR1 and CDR2: SEHNR and FQNEAQ (reference sequence). V lost 5 bases, J lost 11 bases, and 11 bases stayed unmatched. DNA for the CDR3: TGTGCCAGCAGCATAACAGGGGCGGTGTGGGCTTTCTTT. Translation gives CASSITGAVWAFF.

Worth noting for this clonotype: A much larger clonotype is one base distant, so this may be a read error. V is TRBV28 and J is TRBJ2-5; D is unclear. Germline V lookup: CDR1 MDHEN, CDR2 SYDVKM. The length of the CDR3 is 14 residues. With 4 bases removed from V and 5 bases from J, the gap between germline ends came to 14 bases. The CDR3 is CASSSNRVEETQYF. The CDR3 region has the DNA TGTGCCAGCAGTTCCAATCGGGTCGAGGAGACCCAGTACTTC. The whole variable domain, remainder taken from reference TRBV28 and TRBJ2-5, is DVKVTQSSRYLVKRTGEKVFLECVQDMDHENMFWYRQDPGLGLRLIYFSYDVKMKEKGDIPEGYSVSREKKERFSLILESASTNQTSMYLCASSSNRVEETQYFGPGTRLLVL.